This T cell receptor beta chain emerged from a study of blood T cell repertoires in COVID-19. Study information: PBMCs, B-cell-depleted T cells, or T cells were the source of the cDNA or gDNA that made up the material.

Per the authors' pipeline: How many nucleated cells were present was estimated from reference gene primer amplification. Measured with immunoSEQ multiplex PCR; TCRdb has only the in-frame clones, and not every one. The DNA was the basis for D and trimming; V, J and clone size are from that table. The table lists about 350,000 clones, more than 75% of them singletons. Sequencing used peripheral blood. The sequence was obtained from a woman aged 18-29 years who had recovered from COVID-19.

The CDR3 coding sequence is TGTGCCAGCAGCCTCTTAAGGGGGAATGAGCAGTTCTTC. Residues: CASSLLRGNEQFF. This chain links TRBV6-6 with TRBJ2-1; maybe TRBD1 (6 bases). The CDR3 length is 13 residues. The V end was cut by 6 bases, the J end by 7 bases, with 13 bases between. Germline V lookup: CDR1 MNHNY, CDR2 SVGAGI (reference sequence).